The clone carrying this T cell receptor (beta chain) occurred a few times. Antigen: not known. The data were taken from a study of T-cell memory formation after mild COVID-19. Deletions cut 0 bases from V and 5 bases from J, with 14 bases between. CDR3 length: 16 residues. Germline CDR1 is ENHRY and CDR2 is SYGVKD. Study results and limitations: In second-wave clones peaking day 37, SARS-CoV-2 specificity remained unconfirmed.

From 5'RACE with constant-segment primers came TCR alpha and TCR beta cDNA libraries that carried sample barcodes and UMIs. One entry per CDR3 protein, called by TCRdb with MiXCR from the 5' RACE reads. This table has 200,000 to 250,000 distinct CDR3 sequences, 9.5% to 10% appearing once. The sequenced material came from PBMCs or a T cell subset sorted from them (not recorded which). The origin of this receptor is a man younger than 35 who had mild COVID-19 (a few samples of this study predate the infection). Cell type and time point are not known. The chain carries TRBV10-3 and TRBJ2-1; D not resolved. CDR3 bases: TGTGCCATCAGTGAGTCCAGCGCGGCCAGTCACAATGAGCAGTTCTTC. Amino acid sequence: CAISESSAASHNEQFF.